Each of the 3 T cell receptor beta chains below was sequenced from the same sample in a study of post-analysis software for immune sequencing data. Study-wide results and caveats: Patients had higher frequencies than controls of about 5 TRBV segments, including TRBV5-6, TRBV5-1 and TRBV20-1.

The antigens for these receptors are not known. Researchers reported that TCR beta cDNA libraries carried unique molecular identifiers. TCRdb itself ran the PCR reads through MiXCR, one entry per CDR3 protein. The sample records over 700,000 distinct CDR3 sequences, roughly 29% being singletons. Source material: blood. The receptors derive from a girl between 5 and 17 years old with multiple sclerosis.

In this sample, this clonotype turned up a few times. This chain links TRBV5-5 with TRBJ2-7; D may match TRBD1 or TRBD2 (5 bases each). V lost 4 bases and J lost 6, with 14 bases in between. This CDR3 spans 13 amino acids. Germline-derived CDR1 and CDR2 are SGHKS and YYEKEE (reference sequence). CDR3 protein: CASSLGPYGEQYF. The CDR3 nucleotides read TGTGCCAGCAGCCTGGGACCCTACGGCGAGCAGTACTTC.

The V gene is TRBV6-5, the J gene TRBJ2-3; TRBD1 might be the D (5 bases). Trimming stripped 9 bases from V and 2 bases from J, with 15 bases between. This CDR3 has 14 amino acids. Germline values: CDR1 MNHEY, CDR2 SVGAGI. For the CDR3, the DNA is TGTGCCAGGCTCCAGACAGAAGCCACAGATACGCAGTATTTT. Translated: CARLQTEATDTQYF.

The V and J genes are TRBV28 and TRBJ1-4, with D maybe TRBD1 (6 bases). The CDR3 is made up of 17 amino acids. V was trimmed by 5 bases and J by 8 bases, leaving 24 bases between them. Germline assignment: CDR1 MDHEN and CDR2 SYDVKM. CDR3 loop: CASSLPLRGGSGEKLFF. As DNA, the CDR3 is TGTGCCAGCAGTCTTCCGCTTCGGGGGGGCTCGGGGGAAAAACTGTTTTTT.